This T cell receptor (beta chain) was sequenced in a study of cytomegalovirus exposure and HLA in healthy donors. Study details: Falling in the Caucasian-associated ancestry cluster were 81% of under 450 genotyped donors.

Both 60 Vbeta primers and 13 Jbeta primers went into the PCR. Data came from immunoSEQ multiplex PCR; TCRdb stores just in-frame clones and leaves some out. The listing records roughly 75,000 clones. Study results and limitations: Cytomegalovirus-associated TCR beta chains were listed, numbering 164. Researchers reported in a later analysis that common viral pathogens appeared linked to several top clusters. Segments of the TCR beta V type were, in most cases, productive about 87% or about 30% of the time in an earlier analysis.

This CDR3 contains 16 residues. Germline values: CDR1 LNHDA, CDR2 SQIVND (reference sequence). The junction had 7 bases not matched to a gene; V was cut back by 3 bases and J by 5 bases. In regard to this clone: Its target is not known.

This clonotype was obtained from a middle-aged man in good health and CMV-seronegative. The material sequenced was PBMCs. The V gene is TRBV19, the J gene TRBJ2-2; 9 nucleotides agree with TRBD2. The CDR3 nucleotides read TGTGCCAGTAGTATTTTGGCGGGGGGGCGGACCGGGGAGCTGTTTTTT. Translation: CASSILAGGRTGELFF.